The TCR beta chain described here comes from a study of T cells in Graves' hyperthyroidism and ophthalmopathy. Hyperthyroidism had been newly diagnosed in patients aged 18 to 65, and its duration was under 2 months. Uncontrolled infection, other autoimmune disease, pregnancy or lactation led to exclusion. Blood was obtained at the first hyperthyroidism diagnosis, which preceded any ophthalmopathy symptoms. Regions amplified from RNA transcripts were the TCR beta CDR3 regions. First-round RT-PCR targeting the TCR CDR3 was performed with the HTBI primer set. TCRdb used MiXCR to reprocess the multiplex PCR reads, holding one entry per CDR3 protein. The sample consists of about 160,000 distinct CDR3 sequences, less than 10% of them appearing once. This clonotype was observed at least ten times. The germline CDR1 and CDR2 sequences are MNHEY and SVGAGI. The CDR3 extends over 13 amino acids. Deletions cut 2 bases from V and 2 bases from J, with 6 bases between.

Sequencing was performed on blood. V is TRBV6-5 and J is TRBJ1-1; D call uncertain. This clonotype was sampled from a woman aged 18-30 years with Graves' hyperthyroidism that later progressed to Graves' ophthalmopathy. The DNA of the CDR3 is TGTGCCAGCAGTTACGGCGGAAACACTGAAGCTTTCTTT. Protein: CASSYGGNTEAFF.